The present entry profiles one T cell receptor beta chain with its context. This sample is part of a study of blood T cell repertoires in COVID-19. Study in general: Sites in the United States, Italy and Spain provided acute and convalescent COVID-19 samples. In each case, the material was cDNA or gDNA derived from T cells, B-cell-depleted T cells, or PBMCs.

V lost 10 bases and J lost 6, with 15 bases in between. The germline CDR1 and CDR2 sequences are LNHDA and SQIVND (reference sequence). The CDR3 spans 12 residues. Authors' methods: Reference gene primer amplification yielded estimated nucleated cell counts. The data were produced by immunoSEQ multiplex PCR, yet TCRdb's version contains in-frame clones alone and is incomplete. The V and J calls and the clone size are those of that table, but D and trimming were determined from the DNA. Of about 78,000 clones listed, around nine tenths are singletons. This chain joins TRBV19 and TRBJ1-1; D unclear. Sequencing was carried out using peripheral blood. This sequence was found in a man aged 50 to 59 with active or convalescent COVID-19. The CDR3: CATSTGFSEAFF. The CDR3 DNA reads as TGTGCCACCTCGACCGGGTTTTCTGAAGCTTTCTTT.